Listed below are T cell receptor beta chains from one sample, sequenced in a study of early stage breast cancer tumors. TCRdb's copy holds only in-frame clones and misses some; the assay was immunoSEQ multiplex PCR. This table has some 75,000 clones, approximately 79% appearing once. Material for sequencing was blood. The receptor source for this set is a person between 60 and 70 years old with breast cancer. CDR3s include the opening cysteine and the closing phenylalanine or tryptophan. D genes are given only for firm matches. Size is stated for part of the rows, as once, few or many counts, or as a class when the clone is expanded.

clone_size: .; cdr3_length: 16; d_call: .; j_call: TRBJ2-1; v_call: TRBV7-2; cdr3_aa: CASSLVRLTSGNEQFF; cdr3_nt: TGTGCCAGCAGCTTAGTGCGACTAACCTCGGGCAATGAGCAGTTCTTC
clone_size: .; cdr3_length: 12; d_call: .; j_call: TRBJ2-1; v_call: TRBV12-5; cdr3_aa: CASGSTTEPQFF; cdr3_nt: TGTGCTAGTGGTTCAACAACGGAGCCGCAGTTCTTC
clone_size: .; cdr3_length: 14; d_call: TRBD2; j_call: TRBJ2-7; v_call: TRBV6-1; cdr3_aa: CASRYSGGAYEQYF; cdr3_nt: TGTGCCAGCCGATACAGCGGGGGGGCTTACGAGCAGTACTTC
clone_size: .; cdr3_length: 15; d_call: TRBD1; j_call: TRBJ1-6; v_call: TRBV10-2; cdr3_aa: CASKGTGGNNSPLHF; cdr3_nt: TGCGCCAGCAAGGGGACAGGGGGGAATAATTCACCCCTCCACTTT
clone_size: .; cdr3_length: 13; d_call: .; j_call: TRBJ2-1; v_call: TRBV10-3; cdr3_aa: CAIRLATYNEQFF; cdr3_nt: TGTGCCATCAGGCTAGCTACATACAATGAGCAGTTCTTC
clone_size: .; cdr3_length: 14; d_call: .; j_call: TRBJ2-5; v_call: TRBV7-2; cdr3_aa: CASSSGPTQETQYF; cdr3_nt: TGTGCCAGCAGCTCAGGACCAACTCAAGAGACCCAGTACTTC
clone_size: few; cdr3_length: 12; d_call: .; j_call: TRBJ2-7; v_call: TRBV5-1; cdr3_aa: CASSLEGLEQYF; cdr3_nt: TGCGCCAGCAGCTTGGAGGGGCTCGAGCAGTACTTC
clone_size: .; cdr3_length: 20; d_call: .; j_call: TRBJ2-1; v_call: TRBV5-1; cdr3_aa: CASSPRGQVSGLSSYNEQFF; cdr3_nt: TGCGCCAGCAGCCCCAGGGGTCAGGTCAGTGGGTTGAGCTCCTACAATGAGCAGTTCTTC
clone_size: .; cdr3_length: 12; d_call: .; j_call: TRBJ1-2; v_call: TRBV6-5; cdr3_aa: CASTLWGQSYTF; cdr3_nt: TGTGCCAGCACCCTCTGGGGGCAGAGCTACACCTTC
clone_size: .; cdr3_length: 18; d_call: TRBD2; j_call: TRBJ2-3; v_call: TRBV6-1; cdr3_aa: CASSGLGLAGGQVDTQYF; cdr3_nt: TGTGCCAGCAGTGGCCTAGGACTAGCGGGGGGGCAGGTAGATACGCAGTATTTT
clone_size: .; cdr3_length: 15; d_call: .; j_call: TRBJ1-1; v_call: TRBV7-2; cdr3_aa: CASSPLGARNTEAFF; cdr3_nt: TGTGCCAGCAGCCCCCTGGGGGCGAGGAACACTGAAGCTTTCTTT
clone_size: few; cdr3_length: 13; d_call: TRBD2; j_call: TRBJ2-1; v_call: TRBV12-5; cdr3_aa: CASGLGGGGDLFF; cdr3_nt: TGTGCTAGTGGTTTGGGCGGCGGGGGAGATCTGTTCTTC
clone_size: .; cdr3_length: 15; d_call: .; j_call: TRBJ2-7; v_call: TRBV5-5; cdr3_aa: CASSLWQGGPYEQYF; cdr3_nt: TGTGCCAGCAGCTTATGGCAGGGGGGCCCCTACGAGCAGTACTTC
clone_size: .; cdr3_length: 12; d_call: .; j_call: TRBJ1-5; v_call: TRBV6-6; cdr3_aa: CASSYLDQPQHF; cdr3_nt: TGTGCCAGCAGTTACTTGGATCAGCCCCAGCATTTT
clone_size: .; cdr3_length: 15; d_call: .; j_call: TRBJ2-2; v_call: TRBV6-5; cdr3_aa: CASSYLDTHTGELFF; cdr3_nt: TGTGCCAGCAGTTATTTAGACACCCACACCGGGGAGCTGTTTTTT
clone_size: .; cdr3_length: 14; d_call: TRBD2; j_call: TRBJ2-3; v_call: TRBV7-8; cdr3_aa: CASSLLAGADTQYF; cdr3_nt: TGTGCCAGCAGCTTACTAGCGGGAGCAGATACGCAGTATTTT
clone_size: .; cdr3_length: 13; d_call: TRBD1; j_call: TRBJ2-7; v_call: TRBV5-1; cdr3_aa: CASSTGQENEQYF; cdr3_nt: TGCGCCAGCAGCACGGGACAGGAGAACGAGCAGTACTTC
clone_size: few; cdr3_length: 14; d_call: .; j_call: TRBJ1-3; v_call: TRBV7-2; cdr3_aa: CASSLPQLLNTIYF; cdr3_nt: TGTGCCAGCAGCTTGCCACAGCTCTTAAACACCATATATTTT
clone_size: .; cdr3_length: 13; d_call: TRBD2; j_call: TRBJ2-5; v_call: TRBV7-9; cdr3_aa: CASSFSGEETQYF; cdr3_nt: TGTGCCAGCAGCTTCAGCGGGGAAGAGACCCAGTACTTC
clone_size: .; cdr3_length: 14; d_call: .; j_call: TRBJ1-2; v_call: TRBV5-4; cdr3_aa: CASSLEGRVYGYTF; cdr3_nt: TGTGCCAGCAGCTTGGAAGGACGGGTGTATGGCTACACCTTC
clone_size: .; cdr3_length: 17; d_call: .; j_call: TRBJ1-3; v_call: TRBV18; cdr3_aa: CASSPLWGGTSGNTIYF; cdr3_nt: TGTGCCAGCTCACCGCTTTGGGGGGGGACCTCTGGAAACACCATATATTTT
clone_size: .; cdr3_length: 15; d_call: .; j_call: TRBJ2-7; v_call: TRBV28; cdr3_aa: CASSTIGTLSYEQYF; cdr3_nt: TGTGCCAGCAGTACGATAGGGACCCTCTCCTACGAGCAGTACTTC
clone_size: once; cdr3_length: 19; d_call: .; j_call: TRBJ2-1; v_call: TRBV1; cdr3_aa: CTSSPRRVAGGSSYNEQFF; cdr3_nt: .
clone_size: once; cdr3_length: 14; d_call: .; j_call: TRBJ2-7; v_call: TRBV27; cdr3_aa: CASRGAGIPYEQYF; cdr3_nt: TGTGCCAGCAGGGGGGCAGGGATCCCCTACGAGCAGTACTTC
clone_size: .; cdr3_length: 16; d_call: .; j_call: TRBJ2-3; v_call: TRBV4-1; cdr3_aa: CASNARGIRGPHTQYF; cdr3_nt: TGCGCCAGCAACGCAAGAGGAATCCGGGGACCCCATACGCAGTATTTT
clone_size: .; cdr3_length: 14; d_call: .; j_call: TRBJ1-3; v_call: TRBV9; cdr3_aa: CASSFREGGSTIYF; cdr3_nt: TGTGCCAGCAGCTTCAGGGAGGGGGGGAGCACCATATATTTT
clone_size: .; cdr3_length: 18; d_call: .; j_call: TRBJ1-4; v_call: TRBV7-8; cdr3_aa: CASSLRAGFRQINEKLFF; cdr3_nt: TGTGCCAGCAGCTTACGGGCAGGGTTCAGACAGATTAATGAAAAACTGTTTTTT
clone_size: .; cdr3_length: 13; d_call: .; j_call: TRBJ2-1; v_call: TRBV11-2; cdr3_aa: CASSLVGLVEQFF; cdr3_nt: TGTGCCAGCAGCTTAGTCGGTCTCGTAGAGCAGTTCTTC
clone_size: .; cdr3_length: 14; d_call: .; j_call: TRBJ2-3; v_call: TRBV2; cdr3_aa: CASSEVSSGDTQYF; cdr3_nt: TGTGCCAGCAGTGAAGTTAGTAGCGGAGATACGCAGTATTTT
clone_size: .; cdr3_length: 12; d_call: .; j_call: TRBJ1-2; v_call: TRBV6-5; cdr3_aa: CASSDLGGGYTF; cdr3_nt: TGTGCCAGCAGTGACTTAGGCGGTGGCTACACCTTC
clone_size: .; cdr3_length: 11; d_call: .; j_call: TRBJ2-5; v_call: TRBV14; cdr3_aa: CASSRLGAQYF; cdr3_nt: TGTGCCAGCAGCCGCCTCGGGGCCCAGTACTTC
clone_size: .; cdr3_length: 13; d_call: TRBD1; j_call: TRBJ1-1; v_call: TRBV29-1; cdr3_aa: CSASGGRGTEAFF; cdr3_nt: TGCAGCGCCTCAGGGGGTAGAGGGACTGAAGCTTTCTTT
clone_size: .; cdr3_length: 14; d_call: TRBD2; j_call: TRBJ2-3; v_call: TRBV11-2; cdr3_aa: CASSFGGGTDTQYF; cdr3_nt: TGTGCCAGCAGCTTCGGGGGAGGGACAGATACGCAGTATTTT
clone_size: .; cdr3_length: 12; d_call: .; j_call: TRBJ2-1; v_call: TRBV2; cdr3_aa: CASSEEGLEQFF; cdr3_nt: TGTGCCAGCAGTGAGGAGGGACTGGAGCAGTTCTTC
clone_size: once; cdr3_length: 14; d_call: TRBD1; j_call: TRBJ1-5; v_call: TRBV23-1; cdr3_aa: CASKSDRGRQPQHF; cdr3_nt: TGCGCCAGCAAATCTGACAGGGGGCGACAGCCCCAGCATTTT
clone_size: .; cdr3_length: 15; d_call: TRBD1; j_call: TRBJ1-4; v_call: TRBV18; cdr3_aa: CASSPRITGEEKLFF; cdr3_nt: TGTGCCAGCTCACCACGCATCACAGGGGAGGAAAAACTGTTTTTT
clone_size: .; cdr3_length: 14; d_call: .; j_call: TRBJ2-5; v_call: TRBV6-5; cdr3_aa: CASSYRVGGETQYF; cdr3_nt: TGTGCCAGCAGTTATCGGGTGGGTGGAGAGACCCAGTACTTC
clone_size: .; cdr3_length: 15; d_call: .; j_call: TRBJ1-3; v_call: TRBV6-5; cdr3_aa: CASSYRFGSGNTIYF; cdr3_nt: TGTGCCAGCAGTTACAGGTTCGGCTCTGGAAACACCATATATTTT
clone_size: .; cdr3_length: 15; d_call: TRBD2; j_call: TRBJ2-3; v_call: TRBV2; cdr3_aa: CASSPGLAGSSTQYF; cdr3_nt: TGTGCCAGCAGCCCGGGACTAGCGGGGAGTAGTACGCAGTATTTT
clone_size: .; cdr3_length: 15; d_call: .; j_call: TRBJ2-1; v_call: TRBV10-2; cdr3_aa: CANKRKDSPDNEQFF; cdr3_nt: TGCGCCAACAAGAGGAAGGACAGTCCCGACAATGAGCAGTTCTTC
clone_size: .; cdr3_length: 15; d_call: TRBD1; j_call: TRBJ2-3; v_call: TRBV18; cdr3_aa: CASSRPGQGTDTQYF; cdr3_nt: TGTGCCAGCTCGCGCCCGGGACAGGGCACAGATACGCAGTATTTT
clone_size: .; cdr3_length: 18; d_call: TRBD1; j_call: TRBJ1-5; v_call: TRBV7-9; cdr3_aa: CASSLVMGTGGLNQPQHF; cdr3_nt: TGTGCCAGCAGCTTAGTGATGGGGACAGGGGGCCTCAATCAGCCCCAGCATTTT
clone_size: .; cdr3_length: 14; d_call: TRBD1; j_call: TRBJ2-7; v_call: TRBV6-6; cdr3_aa: CASSYRGQGYEQYF; cdr3_nt: TGTGCCAGCAGTTACAGAGGACAGGGCTACGAGCAGTACTTC
clone_size: .; cdr3_length: 12; d_call: .; j_call: TRBJ2-3; v_call: TRBV9; cdr3_aa: CASSVAQDTQYF; cdr3_nt: TGTGCCAGCAGCGTAGCGCAAGATACGCAGTATTTT
clone_size: .; cdr3_length: 13; d_call: TRBD1; j_call: TRBJ2-1; v_call: TRBV27; cdr3_aa: CASSSHRGPEQFF; cdr3_nt: TGTGCCAGCAGCTCCCACAGGGGCCCAGAGCAGTTCTTC
clone_size: few; cdr3_length: 14; d_call: .; j_call: TRBJ2-7; v_call: TRBV9; cdr3_aa: CASSDRDAPYEQYF; cdr3_nt: TGTGCCAGCAGCGACCGGGACGCGCCCTACGAGCAGTACTTC
clone_size: few; cdr3_length: 14; d_call: TRBD1; j_call: TRBJ1-5; v_call: TRBV19; cdr3_aa: CASSHQQGNQPQHF; cdr3_nt: TGTGCCAGTAGTCATCAACAGGGGAATCAGCCCCAGCATTTT
clone_size: .; cdr3_length: 17; d_call: TRBD2; j_call: TRBJ2-3; v_call: TRBV19; cdr3_aa: CASRGLAGSSRTDTQYF; cdr3_nt: TGTGCCAGTAGAGGACTAGCGGGGTCCTCTCGGACAGATACGCAGTATTTT